These 32 T cell receptor beta chains originate from one sample sequenced in a study of identical twins. From the 5' RACE reads, TCRdb called clonotypes with MiXCR, one entry per CDR3 protein. Altogether 450,000 or so distinct CDR3 sequences are present, about 24% being singletons, with the ten largest covering roughly 3%. This sample also appeared in a second study, on T cells expressing NK-cell markers.

Input material: CD4+ T cells sorted from blood. These TCRs come from a woman aged 18-29 years in good health.

This chain joins TRBV29-1 and TRBJ1-4, with 7 bases aligning to TRBD1. The trim removed 6 bases at V and 4 bases at J, leaving 2 bases unmatched. The CDR3 is 12 residues long. CDR1 and CDR2 from the germline V gene are SQVTM and ANQGSEA. CDR3 in DNA: TGCAGCGTAGCAGGGGGTAATGAAAAACTGTTTTTT. Amino acid sequence: CSVAGGNEKLFF.

The rearrangement joins TRBV12-3 or TRBV12-4 to TRBJ2-5, with D maybe TRBD1 (5 bases). This CDR3 has 13 amino acids. V lost 3 bases to trimming and J lost 5 bases, with 10 bases between them. CDR3 residues: CASSFRGAETQYF. The CDR3 DNA follows: TGTGCCAGCAGTTTTAGGGGTGCGGAGACCCAGTACTTC.

This chain connects TRBV20-1 to TRBJ2-4; no clear D. V gave up 0 bases and J gave up 0 bases, with 12 bases separating them. This CDR3 spans 16 amino acids. Germline CDR1 DFQATT, CDR2 SNEGSKA (reference sequence). CDR3 in DNA: TGCAGTGCTAGAGATGGAAGGATACTAGCCAAAAACATTCAGTACTTC. This encodes CSARDGRILAKNIQYF.

This clonotype has a handful of counts. The chain joins TRBV6-1 to TRBJ2-7; no clear D gene. Trimming removed 2 bases from V and 9 bases from J, with 23 bases in between. The CDR3 is made up of 16 amino acids. CDR1 is MNHNS, CDR2 SASEGT, per germline. CDR3 bases: TGTGCCAGCAGTGAACTAACGGATCTACGAGTATCCGTGCAGTACTTC. Residues: CASSELTDLRVSVQYF.

This clonotype was seen only a few times. The chain carries TRBV20-1 and TRBJ2-5; 8 nucleotides agree with TRBD1. The CDR3 sequence is 14 residues long. Germline V gene sequence: CDR1 DFQATT, CDR2 SNEGSKA (reference sequence). The V segment lost 5 bases and the J segment 5 bases; nucleotides outside the gene matches: 10. The CDR3 reads CSAVPGGSGETQYF. The CDR3 DNA reads TGCAGTGCTGTCCCAGGGGGCTCGGGGGAGACCCAGTACTTC.

This chain uses TRBV7-9 with TRBJ1-1, with unresolved D. This CDR3 has 13 amino acids. Germline V lookup: CDR1 SEHNR, CDR2 FQNEAQ (reference sequence). Trimming took 5 bases from V and 2 from J, leaving 9 bases between them. In DNA, the CDR3 is TGTGCCAGCAGCAGTGAAGCCAACACTGAAGCTTTCTTT. Translated, it gives CASSSEANTEAFF.

The chain couples TRBV7-2 to TRBJ2-7, with 9 bases fitting TRBD2. V was pared by 1 base and J by 3 bases, with 4 bases of the junction left unmatched. The germline V gene has CDR1 SGHTA and CDR2 FQGNSA. There are 15 residues in the CDR3. The CDR3 sequence is CASSLVAGDIYEQYF. CDR3 bases: TGTGCCAGCAGCTTAGTAGCGGGAGACATCTACGAGCAGTACTTC.

In its sample, this clonotype was seen once. This chain joins TRBV3-1 and TRBJ2-2; D tentatively fits TRBD1 or TRBD2 (5 bases each). Germline V gene lookup returns CDR1 LGHDT and CDR2 YNNKEL (reference sequence). V lost 6 bases and J 3 bases, leaving 14 bases between the germline ends. The CDR3 runs to 15 residues. The CDR3 sequence: CASSIHRDDTGELFF. In nucleotides, the CDR3 is TGTGCCAGCAGTATCCATCGGGACGACACCGGGGAGCTGTTTTTT.

V gene TRBV5-1 combines with J gene TRBJ2-1; TRBD2 matches 8 bases. Germline trimming cut 6 bases from V and 5 bases from J; bases unmatched to any gene: 10. The CDR3 loop spans 15 amino acids. The germline CDR1 and CDR2 sequences are SGHRS and YFSETQ. The CDR3 spells CASIQRAGVNNEQFF. The CDR3 DNA is TGCGCCAGCATCCAGAGAGCGGGAGTAAACAATGAGCAGTTCTTC.

V and J are TRBV20-1 and TRBJ1-1; D is uncertain. CDR1 is DFQATT and CDR2 is SNEGSKA in the germline V gene (reference sequence). Trimming took 6 bases from V and 1 from J, leaving 12 bases between them. The CDR3 is made up of 13 amino acids. The CDR3 DNA reads TGCAGTGCCAGGAGGGTCCGGAACACTGAAGCTTTCTTT. This translates into CSARRVRNTEAFF.

This clonotype was seen at least ten times. The chain links TRBV12-3 or TRBV12-4 to TRBJ2-7; D is unresolved. Between the trimmed V and J ends, which lost 4 bases and 0 bases, there was a span of 13 bases. The CDR3 totals 15 residues. The CDR3 region has the DNA TGTGCCAGCAGTTCCCCCCACGCCAGCTCCTACGAGCAGTACTTC. Its translation is CASSSPHASSYEQYF.

This clonotype has just a few counts. CDR3 residues: CASSPDLTNEKLFF. The CDR3 DNA reads as TGTGCCAGCAGCCCGGACCTCACTAATGAAAAACTGTTTTTT. This chain links TRBV5-6 with TRBJ1-4; D call uncertain. The V gene's germline CDR1 is SGHDT and CDR2 YYEEEE. Trimming removed 4 bases from V and 2 bases from J, with 9 bases in between. CDR3 length equals 14 residues.

This clonotype was seen a handful of times. The chain recombines TRBV4-3 with TRBJ2-6; D gene uncertain. The germline gives CDR1 LGHNA, CDR2 YSLEER. The CDR3 covers 15 residues. V was pared by 3 bases and J by 0 bases, with 6 bases between. For the CDR3, the DNA is TGCGCCAGCAGCCACCTCACCTCTGGGGCCAACGTCCTGACTTTC. It translates to CASSHLTSGANVLTF.

The chain uses TRBV9 and TRBJ1-1; a possible D gene is TRBD1 (6 bases). The V gene's germline CDR1 is SGDLS and CDR2 YYNGEE. This CDR3 region has 13 residues. Trimming left V 3 bases short and J 4 bases short, with 10 bases between. The CDR3 loop reads CASSGRGGTEAFF. CDR3 nucleotide sequence: TGTGCCAGCAGCGGCAGGGGTGGCACTGAAGCTTTCTTT.

In this sample, this clonotype turned up many times. V and J are TRBV7-2 and TRBJ1-1; D remains ambiguous. CDR3 length: 13 amino acids. CDR1 and CDR2 from the germline V gene are SGHTA and FQGNSA. Trimming took 3 bases from V and 1 from J, leaving 6 bases between them. In DNA, the CDR3 is TGTGCCAGCAGCTTTAGACAGAACACTGAAGCTTTCTTT. Translating gives CASSFRQNTEAFF.

This clonotype was recorded at least ten times. The chain couples TRBV12-3 or TRBV12-4 to TRBJ2-3; D uncertain. V was trimmed by 5 bases and J by 5 bases, leaving 14 bases between them. This CDR3 region has 14 residues. In DNA form, the CDR3 reads TGTGCCAGCAGTCAAGTCGGGCGAGGAGATACGCAGTATTTT. Translation gives CASSQVGRGDTQYF.

This clonotype was seen many times. The J gene is TRBJ2-5, the V gene TRBV3-1, with TRBD1 identical over 7 bases. Losses at the gene ends were 4 bases for V and 3 bases for J; bases not matched to a gene: 2. Germline CDR1 reads LGHDT; CDR2 reads YNNKEL (reference sequence). There are 13 residues in the CDR3. CDR3 protein: CASSRDREETQYF. CDR3 sequence (DNA): TGTGCCAGCAGCCGCGACAGGGAAGAGACCCAGTACTTC.

This clonotype was seen a handful of times. The genes are TRBV6-6 and TRBJ2-1; D gene ambiguous. The germline V gene has CDR1 MNHNY and CDR2 SVGAGI (reference sequence). Trimming stripped 7 bases from V and 3 bases from J, with 10 bases between. The CDR3 spans 13 residues. CDR3: CASTGGVYNEQFF. The CDR3 DNA sequence: TGTGCCAGCACGGGCGGAGTCTACAATGAGCAGTTCTTC.

This rearrangement joins TRBV6-1 to TRBJ1-5; TRBD1 matches at 7 bases. Germline CDR1 and CDR2: MNHNS and SASEGT. J lost 10 bases, V lost 6 bases, and 12 bases had no gene match. CDR3 length equals 14 residues. The CDR3 region is CASRETGEDSPQHF. In DNA form, the CDR3 reads TGTGCCAGCAGGGAAACAGGGGAAGACAGTCCCCAGCATTTT.

The chain is built from TRBV24-1 and TRBJ2-1, with 7 bases matching TRBD2. There are 14 residues in the CDR3. After removal of 7 bases from V and 4 bases from J, the junction contained 6 bases not matched to a gene. Germline V gene lookup returns CDR1 KGHDR and CDR2 SFDVKD. This chain's CDR3 is CATRRAGRYNEQFF. The CDR3 coding sequence is TGTGCCACCAGGAGGGCCGGGAGGTACAATGAGCAGTTCTTC.

This clonotype was picked up many times. The chain uses TRBV29-1 and TRBJ2-3, with 7 bases that match TRBD1. Per the germline V gene, CDR1 is SQVTM and CDR2 is ANQGSEA. This CDR3 spans 16 amino acids. Trimming cost V 0 bases and J 4 bases; bases outside gene matches: 10. The CDR3 DNA follows: TGCAGCGTTGAAGATCGGCTGACAGGGAGTGCAGATACGCAGTATTTT. It encodes CSVEDRLTGSADTQYF.

This clonotype was seen more than once but under ten times. This chain joins TRBV7-8 and TRBJ2-1; 7 positions agree with TRBD2. The germline V gene encodes CDR1 SGHVS and CDR2 FQNEAQ. The CDR3 extends over 14 amino acids. V trimming: 6 bases; J trimming: 6 bases; junction bases outside the gene matches: 8. In DNA, the CDR3 is TGTGCCAGCAGAACCAGGACTAGTCGCAATGAGCAGTTCTTC. It yields the protein CASRTRTSRNEQFF.

The sample holds a few counts of this clonotype. This chain links TRBV4-2 with TRBJ2-5; 11 bases are a match to TRBD2. Trimming took 6 bases from V and 4 from J; bases not matched to a gene: 16. The CDR3 consists of 18 residues. Germline CDR1 reads LGHNA; CDR2 reads YNFKEQ. The CDR3 reads CASSSESASGGRRETQYF. CDR3 nucleotides: TGTGCCAGCAGTTCAGAATCGGCTAGCGGGGGGAGGAGAGAGACCCAGTACTTC.

This chain connects TRBV9 to TRBJ1-1; D ambiguous. Trimming took 4 bases from V and 5 from J, leaving 18 bases between them. CDR1 and CDR2 (germline): SGDLS, YYNGEE. The CDR3 runs to 15 residues. CDR3 DNA: TGTGCCAGCAGCCCTCGGGGTCCCCCGGGGACTGAAGCTTTCTTT. Translated: CASSPRGPPGTEAFF.

V is TRBV7-2 and J is TRBJ2-1, with no clear D. Germline loops: CDR1 SGHTA, CDR2 FQGNSA. The CDR3 has 15 amino acids. V dropped 2 bases and J dropped 1 base, with 9 bases sitting between them. The CDR3, as DNA: TGTGCCAGCAGCTTATCTCGGGCATCCTACAATGAGCAGTTCTTC. Translated: CASSLSRASYNEQFF.

The chain couples TRBV10-3 to TRBJ2-1; 10 positions match TRBD2. The CDR3 is made up of 13 amino acids. CDR1 is ENHRY and CDR2 is SYGVKD in the germline V gene. J was trimmed by 9 bases and V by 11 bases; bases with no gene match: 10. The CDR3 region is CASAAGGPGEQFF. As DNA, the CDR3 is TGTGCCTCGGCAGCGGGGGGGCCGGGTGAGCAGTTCTTC.

Only one count was recorded for this clonotype. This chain connects TRBV9 to TRBJ2-3, with 8 bases identical to TRBD2. The CDR3 length is 17 residues. The junction had 12 bases not matched to a gene; V was cut back by 0 bases and J by 6 bases. The germline V gene encodes CDR1 SGDLS and CDR2 YYNGEE. CDR3 protein: CASSVASLAGVLDTQYF. CDR3 DNA sequence: TGTGCCAGCAGCGTAGCTTCCCTAGCGGGCGTGTTGGATACGCAGTATTTT.

The J gene is TRBJ2-6, the V gene TRBV18, with TRBD1 identical over 8 bases. Germline V gene sequence: CDR1 KGHSH, CDR2 LQKENI. The CDR3 has 18 residues. With V trimmed by 6 bases and J by 1 base, 11 bases remained unmatched. CDR3 coding DNA: TGTGCCAGCTCCATCGGAGTGCAGGGGGCGTCTGGGGCCAACGTCCTGACTTTC. Translated, it gives CASSIGVQGASGANVLTF.

This sequence joins TRBV12-3 or TRBV12-4 and TRBJ1-1, with 8 positions matching TRBD1. The CDR3 covers 15 residues. With 5 bases clipped from V and 6 bases from J, the junction kept 11 bases outside the gene matches. CDR3 loop: CASSPTRDRGPEAFF. The DNA for the CDR3 is TGTGCCAGCAGTCCTACCCGCGACAGGGGTCCTGAAGCTTTCTTT.

This clonotype was detected a few times. V is TRBV5-1 and J is TRBJ1-1; perhaps TRBD1 as D (6 bases). There are 14 residues in the CDR3. The germline V and J ends were trimmed by 3 bases and 1 base, with 10 bases remaining between them. Per germline, CDR1 SGHRS and CDR2 YFSETQ. The CDR3: CASSWGGRNTEAFF. DNA of the CDR3: TGCGCCAGCAGCTGGGGGGGCCGGAACACTGAAGCTTTCTTT.

This clonotype appeared a few times. The chain recombines TRBV5-6 with TRBJ1-5, with 9 positions matching TRBD1. V lost 6 bases, J lost 2 bases, and 15 bases stayed unmatched. Germline assignment: CDR1 SGHDT and CDR2 YYEEEE. There are 18 residues in the CDR3. The CDR3 coding sequence is TGTGCCAGCAACCGACGGGACAGGGCCCGAATAGGCAATCAGCCCCAGCATTTT. Encoded protein: CASNRRDRARIGNQPQHF.

The chain carries TRBV7-2 and TRBJ1-2; D is unclear. The CDR3 length is 15 residues. Trimming left V 1 base short and J 0 bases short, with 9 bases between. CDR1 is SGHTA and CDR2 is FQGNSA in the germline V gene. DNA for the CDR3: TGTGCCAGCAGCTTAGGGCCAGGAGCTAACTATGGCTACACCTTC. It specifies CASSLGPGANYGYTF.